This T cell receptor (beta chain) was found in a study of cytomegalovirus exposure and HLA in healthy donors. At the level of the study: The approximately 600 first-cohort repertoires shared a platform with the roughly 130 validation repertoires, as reported in a later analysis. Study-wide findings and caveats: Cytomegalovirus-associated TCR beta chains were listed, numbering 150 to 200. Reports indicated that the classifier achieved high specificity and sensitivity in diagnosing cytomegalovirus status. The CMV antigen specificity of a few CMV-associated chains was confirmed through in vitro analysis.

On this clone itself: The target antigen is unknown.

Assay: immunoSEQ multiplex PCR; the TCRdb copy retains only in-frame clones and omits some. Seen here are 140,000 or so clones, roughly nine tenths observed once, and the top ten hold over 9%. The germline CDR1 and CDR2 sequences are SGHNT and YYREEE (reference sequence). The CDR3 sequence is 15 residues long. After removal of 6 bases from V and 3 bases from J, the junction contained 5 bases not matched to a gene. This chain joins TRBV5-4 and TRBJ2-3; 12 nucleotides agree with TRBD2. This receptor was taken from a young woman in good health and CMV-seropositive. The sample taken for sequencing was PBMCs. The CDR3 here is CASMLAGGRTDTQYF. For the CDR3, the DNA is TGTGCCAGCATGCTAGCGGGGGGGCGGACAGATACGCAGTATTTT.